The next 24 T cell receptor beta chains were all read from a single sample in a study of control samples from healthy donors and cancer patients. Profiling relied on immunoSEQ multiplex PCR, and the TCRdb table lists in-frame clones only, not all of them. Of fewer than 200,000 clones listed, roughly 95% are singletons. The specimen was blood. These receptors were taken from a woman aged 60-70 years in good health.

This chain joins TRBV25-1 and TRBJ2-3, with D perhaps matching TRBD1 (7 bases). Per the germline V gene, CDR1 is MGHDK and CDR2 is SYGVNS. Trimming took 3 bases from V and 0 from J, leaving 10 bases between them. The CDR3 covers 15 residues. The CDR3 DNA sequence: TGTGCCAGCAGTGAGGGGGGACAGAGCACAGATACGCAGTATTTT. Translating it yields CASSEGGQSTDTQYF. The variable domain in full, completed from reference TRBV25-1 and TRBJ2-3, reads EADIYQTPRYLVIGTGKKITLECSQTMGHDKMYWYQQDPGMELHLIHYSYGVNSTEKGDLSSESTVSRIRTEHFPLTLESARPSHTSQYLCASSEGGQSTDTQYFGPGTRLTVL.

V gene TRBV5-1 combines with J gene TRBJ2-5; D gene uncertain. This CDR3 is built from 14 residues. CDR1 and CDR2 (germline): SGHRS, YFSETQ. Trimming took 4 bases from V and 7 from J, leaving 17 bases between them. Written as DNA, the CDR3 is TGCGCCAGCAGCCCGGAAGGCCGGAGCAGGACCCAGTACTTC. Residues: CASSPEGRSRTQYF.

The genes are TRBV6-5 and TRBJ2-7; D remains ambiguous. CDR3 length: 12 amino acids. Germline assignment: CDR1 MNHEY and CDR2 SVGAGI. V was trimmed by 4 bases and J by 5 bases, leaving 9 bases between them. CDR3 sequence: CASSSNVHEQYF. For the CDR3, the DNA is TGTGCCAGCAGTTCCAACGTCCACGAGCAGTACTTC.

The V and J genes are TRBV27 and TRBJ1-2; D is possibly TRBD1 (5 bases). Per germline, CDR1 MNHEY and CDR2 SMNVEV (reference sequence). Trimming stripped 4 bases from V and 10 bases from J, with 10 bases between. CDR3 size: 11 residues. Here the CDR3 reads CASSWRGTYTF. CDR3 DNA: TGTGCCAGCAGTTGGAGGGGCACCTACACCTTC.

This chain connects TRBV7-9 to TRBJ2-3; tentatively, D is TRBD1 (6 bases). The CDR3 length is 14 residues. Germline V CDR1 and CDR2: SEHNR, FQNEAQ (reference sequence). V was clipped by 5 bases and J by 10 bases, with 19 bases between them. The CDR3 DNA is TGTGCCAGCAGCCCCAGACAGGACCTCCCCCCGCAGTATTTT. Amino acid sequence: CASSPRQDLPPQYF.

The chain links TRBV19 to TRBJ1-5; D is uncertain. The CDR3 covers 14 residues. CDR1 is LNHDA, CDR2 SQIVND, per germline (reference sequence). Deletions cut 2 bases from V and 7 bases from J, with 12 bases between. CDR3 nucleotides: TGTGCCAGTAGTATAACGGTCGGAGGACAGCCCCAGCATTTT. Translated, it gives CASSITVGGQPQHF.

This clone was picked up a small number of times. This chain links TRBV6-4 with TRBJ2-3; D possibly uses TRBD1 or TRBD2 (6 bases each). Trimming removed 5 bases at V and 5 bases at J, with 14 bases between. This CDR3 has 14 amino acids. From germline, CDR1 is MRHNA and CDR2 SNTAGT. In DNA form, the CDR3 reads TGTGCCAGCAGTAAGGGGGGCGAGAGAGATACGCAGTATTTT. Translated, it gives CASSKGGERDTQYF.

This chain links TRBV15 with TRBJ1-1, with D possibly being TRBD1 (5 bases). Deletions cut 0 bases from V and 4 bases from J, with 15 bases between. The length of the CDR3 is 16 residues. Looked up from germline, CDR1 is LNHNV and CDR2 is YYDKDF (reference sequence). Here the CDR3 reads CATSRDNFGGSTEAFF. Written as DNA, the CDR3 is TGTGCCACCAGCAGAGATAATTTTGGGGGGAGCACTGAAGCTTTCTTT.

Only one count was recorded for this clone. The chain has TRBV10-3 and TRBJ1-5; TRBD1 matches 8 bases. Germline lookup yields CDR1 ENHRY and CDR2 SYGVKD. The CDR3 is 16 residues long. After removal of 6 bases from V and 0 bases from J, the junction contained 7 bases not matched to a gene. The CDR3 here is CAIRSDRGYSNQPQHF. The CDR3 bases are TGTGCCATCAGATCCGACAGGGGCTATAGCAATCAGCCCCAGCATTTT.

The chain links TRBV7-9 to TRBJ1-2; a possible D gene is TRBD1 (5 bases). With 5 bases removed from V and 10 bases from J, the gap between germline ends came to 20 bases. Germline loops: CDR1 SEHNR, CDR2 FQNEAQ (reference sequence). This CDR3 is built from 14 residues. This CDR3 is CASSPFRGWDDYTF. DNA for the CDR3: TGTGCCAGCAGCCCCTTTAGGGGCTGGGATGACTACACCTTC. The entire variable domain, with the rest obtained from reference TRBV7-9 and TRBJ1-2, is as follows: DTGVSQNPRHKITKRGQNVTFRCDPISEHNRLYWYRQTLGQGPEFLTYFQNEAQLEKSRLLSDRFSAERPKGSFSTLEIQRTEQGDSAMYLCASSPFRGWDDYTFGSGTRLTVV.

The rearrangement joins TRBV28 to TRBJ1-5, with unresolved D. V lost 2 bases to trimming and J lost 4 bases, with 12 bases between them. The CDR3 length is 15 residues. In germline, CDR1 is MDHEN, CDR2 SYDVKM. CDR3 nucleotides: TGTGCCAGCAGTTTAATGCCCGGGGTGAATCAGCCCCAGCATTTT. Translating it yields CASSLMPGVNQPQHF.

In this sample, this clone turned up a few times. The rearrangement joins TRBV29-1 to TRBJ1-2; TRBD1 agrees at 10 bases. After removal of 4 bases from V and 0 bases from J, the junction contained 8 bases not matched to a gene. Germline V gene sequence: CDR1 SQVTM, CDR2 ANQGSEA. The CDR3 runs to 16 residues. The CDR3 coding sequence is TGCAGCGTTGTCCGGGACAGGGGTTATTCTAACTATGGCTACACCTTC. Protein product: CSVVRDRGYSNYGYTF.

The V call is TRBV6-6, the J call TRBJ1-1; D possibly corresponds to TRBD1 (5 bases). V lost 2 bases to trimming and J lost 0 bases, with 13 bases between them. Germline-derived CDR1 and CDR2 are MNHNY and SVGAGI (reference sequence). The length of the CDR3 is 16 residues. CDR3 in DNA: TGTGCCAGCAGTTACCCCCGGGGGGGGGTGAACACTGAAGCTTTCTTT. This sequence encodes CASSYPRGGVNTEAFF.

This chain connects TRBV5-1 to TRBJ1-4, with TRBD1 matching over 7 bases. Losses at the gene ends were 0 bases for V and 0 bases for J; bases not matched to a gene: 11. This CDR3 region has 19 residues. Germline loops: CDR1 SGHRS, CDR2 YFSETQ. The CDR3 spells CASSLGSQGTVATNEKLFF. CDR3 coding DNA: TGCGCCAGCAGCTTGGGGTCACAGGGGACAGTTGCAACTAATGAAAAACTGTTTTTT.

The chain joins TRBV6-5 to TRBJ2-7; 8 nucleotides agree with TRBD1. Germline loops: CDR1 MNHEY, CDR2 SVGAGI. The CDR3 covers 14 residues. Trimming cost V 6 bases and J 4 bases; bases outside gene matches: 8. CDR3 region: CASSLLDRVYEQYF. CDR3 bases: TGTGCCAGCAGCCTCCTGGACAGGGTTTACGAGCAGTACTTC.

This rearrangement joins TRBV4-3 to TRBJ2-3, with 12 bases fitting TRBD2. V lost 2 bases to trimming and J lost 3 bases; unmatched junction nucleotides: 6. Germline-derived CDR1 and CDR2 are LGHNA and YSLEER. The CDR3 is 17 residues long. The CDR3 DNA follows: TGCGCCAGCAGCCAACAGTTTCTAGCGGGGGGGACAGATACGCAGTATTTT. This sequence encodes CASSQQFLAGGTDTQYF.

The chain recombines TRBV9 with TRBJ2-7; 9 nucleotides match TRBD2. Germline V CDR1 and CDR2: SGDLS, YYNGEE. This CDR3 comprises 14 residues. Trimming took 2 bases from V and 2 from J; bases not matched to a gene: 2. The CDR3 bases are TGTGCCAGCAGCGTTAGCGGGGGCCCCTACGAGCAGTACTTC. This sequence encodes CASSVSGGPYEQYF.

This rearrangement joins TRBV4-3 to TRBJ1-1, with D unresolved. The CDR3 has 14 residues. Germline V lookup: CDR1 LGHNA, CDR2 YSLEER. Trimming left V 0 bases short and J 3 bases short, with 8 bases between. The CDR3 DNA is TGCGCCAGCAGCCAAGATAAAAGGTACACTGAAGCTTTCTTT. Amino acids: CASSQDKRYTEAFF.

This clone was recorded only once. J is TRBJ2-5 and V is TRBV2; D is unclear. CDR1 SNHLY and CDR2 FYNNEI come from the germline V gene. This CDR3 spans 15 amino acids. Trimming took 0 bases from V and 2 from J, leaving 10 bases between them. CDR3 sequence reads: CASSEAASRQETQYF. The DNA for the CDR3 is TGTGCCAGCAGTGAAGCAGCCTCCCGGCAAGAGACCCAGTACTTC.

The chain is built from TRBV5-1 and TRBJ1-2, with D possibly being TRBD1 (5 bases). The germline V gene encodes CDR1 SGHRS and CDR2 YFSETQ. The CDR3 is 15 residues long. The germline V and J ends were trimmed by 6 bases and 8 bases, with 23 bases remaining between them. CDR3 nucleotides: TGCGCCAGCACCCTAGAGGCCCAGGGTGCGGGGGGCTACACCTTC. It specifies CASTLEAQGAGGYTF.

V and J are TRBV12-3 or TRBV12-4 and TRBJ2-2; possible D gene TRBD2, 7 bases. Trimming took 3 bases from V and 8 from J, leaving 10 bases between them. The length of the CDR3 is 13 residues. In DNA form, the CDR3 reads TGTGCCAGCAGTTTCGGGGGGCTTGGGGAGCTGTTTTTT. Translated: CASSFGGLGELFF.

The chain combines TRBV10-3 with TRBJ1-1; possibly TRBD1 for D (6 bases). The length of the CDR3 is 15 residues. V dropped 2 bases and J dropped 4 bases, with 14 bases sitting between them. CDR1 is ENHRY and CDR2 is SYGVKD in the germline V gene. CDR3 loop: CAISEGSGGPTEAFF. In DNA, the CDR3 is TGTGCCATCAGTGAGGGGTCTGGGGGCCCCACTGAAGCTTTCTTT.

J is TRBJ2-5 and V is TRBV6-5; the D gene is possibly TRBD2 (6 bases). From germline, CDR1 is MNHEY and CDR2 SVGAGI. Trimming cost V 5 bases and J 5 bases, with 18 bases left between them. This CDR3 spans 15 amino acids. Here the CDR3 reads CASSREMTRWETQYF. Here the CDR3 DNA reads TGTGCCAGCAGTCGAGAGATGACTAGGTGGGAGACCCAGTACTTC.

This chain joins TRBV7-2 and TRBJ2-7, with D perhaps TRBD2 (6 bases). V lost 0 bases and J 3 bases, leaving 6 bases between the germline ends. The CDR3 runs to 13 residues. Germline V lookup: CDR1 SGHTA, CDR2 FQGNSA. Here the CDR3 reads CASSLARDYEQYF. Written as DNA, the CDR3 is TGTGCCAGCAGCTTAGCGCGGGACTACGAGCAGTACTTC.